A selection of T cell receptor beta chains follows, all from one sample in a study of blood T cell repertoires in COVID-19. Assay: immunoSEQ multiplex PCR; the TCRdb copy retains only in-frame clones and omits some. The sample holds more than 150,000 clones, more than 70% seen once. Material for sequencing was peripheral blood. The source of these receptors is a man aged 45-65 years with active or convalescent COVID-19. CDR3s include the opening cysteine and the closing phenylalanine or tryptophan. Each record gives: J gene, D gene, V gene, clone size, CDR3 protein, CDR3 DNA. D genes are given only for firm matches. Clone size is stated in some rows and not others, as once, few, many or a class when expanded.

TRBJ1-6 TRBD1 TRBV14 NA CASSLGTGGNSPLHF TGTGCCAGCAGCCTGGGGACAGGGGGTAATTCACCCCTCCACTTT
TRBJ1-2 NA TRBV7-8 NA CASSFRGSQGYTF TGTGCCAGCAGCTTCCGCGGGAGTCAGGGCTACACCTTC
TRBJ1-3 NA TRBV6-5 NA CASSYSKQHSGNTIYF TGTGCCAGCAGTTACTCGAAACAGCACTCTGGAAACACCATATATTTT
TRBJ1-6 TRBD1 TRBV7-9 NA CASSLAEGASPLHF TGTGCCAGCAGCTTAGCCGAGGGGGCGTCACCCCTCCACTTT
TRBJ2-6 NA TRBV9 few CASSVRSSGANVLTF TGTGCCAGCAGCGTCCGGTCCTCTGGGGCCAACGTCCTGACTTTC
TRBJ2-2 TRBD1 TRBV5-1 NA CASSPGQGAIGELFF TGCGCCAGCAGCCCGGGACAGGGGGCGATCGGGGAGCTGTTTTTT
TRBJ1-3 TRBD1 TRBV30 few CAWSQIDRGLGNTIYF TGTGCCTGGAGTCAAATAGACAGGGGGCTAGGGAACACCATATATTTT
TRBJ1-2 TRBD1 TRBV7-9 few CASSLGGTGEQGYTF TGTGCCAGCAGCTTAGGGGGTACAGGGGAACAAGGCTACACCTTC
TRBJ1-5 TRBD1 TRBV19 NA CASSSTGTGLVDQPQHF TGTGCCAGTAGTAGTACGGGGACAGGCCTGGTTGACCAGCCCCAGCATTTT
TRBJ2-3 TRBD1 TRBV30 NA CAWCSGTGVLGYTQYF TGTGCCTGGTGCTCCGGGACAGGGGTCCTGGGGTATACGCAGTATTTT
TRBJ1-6 TRBD1 TRBV19 NA CASSIGGTGDSPLHF TGTGCCAGTAGTATTGGTGGGACAGGGGATTCACCCCTCCACTTT
TRBJ2-7 NA TRBV7-9 NA CASSLIREHVEQYF TGTGCCAGCAGCTTAATAAGGGAGCACGTGGAGCAGTACTTC
TRBJ2-3 TRBD2 TRBV5-8 NA CASRTGTSGSDTQYF TGTGCCAGCAGAACAGGGACTAGCGGGTCAGATACGCAGTATTTT
TRBJ1-1 NA TRBV5-6 NA CASSLFRAGVLNTEAFF TGTGCCAGCAGCTTGTTTCGTGCGGGGGTTTTGAACACTGAAGCTTTCTTT
TRBJ2-7 NA TRBV15 NA CATRRASTYEQYF TGTGCCACCAGGAGAGCATCTACCTACGAGCAGTACTTC
TRBJ2-1 NA TRBV4-2 once CASSPSGLVTEQFF TGTGCCAGCAGCCCAAGCGGTTTAGTCACTGAGCAGTTCTTC
TRBJ2-5 NA TRBV6-2/TRBV6-3 NA CASSRPGTRQETQYF TGTGCCAGCAGCAGACCGGGGACTCGACAAGAGACCCAGTACTTC
TRBJ2-7 NA TRBV5-1 NA CASSLGARSRDPYEQYF TGCGCCAGCAGCTTGGGGGCCCGCTCGCGGGACCCCTACGAGCAGTACTTC
TRBJ1-6 NA TRBV6-1 NA CASSESNSPLHF TGTGCCAGCAGTGAGTCGAATTCACCCCTCCACTTT
TRBJ2-5 NA TRBV5-6 NA CASSLVRLATETQYF TGTGCCAGCAGCTTGGTTCGCTTAGCGACGGAGACCCAGTACTTC
TRBJ2-4 TRBD1 TRBV19 NA CASRTGASQYF TGTGCCAGTAGGACAGGGGCGAGTCAGTACTTC
TRBJ2-2 NA TRBV5-8 NA CASSLWGGNTGELFF TGTGCCAGCAGCCTATGGGGAGGGAACACCGGGGAGCTGTTTTTT
TRBJ1-6 NA TRBV28 NA CASSLGPLDSPLHF TGTGCCAGCAGTTTAGGGCCTCTGGATTCACCCCTCCACTTT
TRBJ2-7 TRBD1 TRBV29-1 NA CSVESDRVHEQYF TGCAGCGTTGAATCGGACAGGGTCCACGAGCAGTACTTC
TRBJ2-3 TRBD2 TRBV19 NA CASSHSGTSGSGDTDTQYF TGTGCCAGTAGCCATTCCGGGACTAGCGGGAGTGGGGACACAGATACGCAGTATTTT
TRBJ2-7 TRBD2 TRBV10-3 NA CAISEVAGDQGEQYF TGTGCCATCAGTGAGGTAGCGGGGGATCAGGGAGAGCAGTACTTC
TRBJ1-2 NA TRBV4-3 NA CASSQTVTGNYGYTF TGCGCCAGCAGCCAAACTGTAACGGGTAACTATGGCTACACCTTC
TRBJ2-7 TRBD2 TRBV9 NA CASSYSGLAETYEQYF TGTGCCAGCAGCTACTCCGGACTAGCGGAGACCTACGAGCAGTACTTC
TRBJ2-3 TRBD2 TRBV3-1/TRBV3-2 NA CASSQGTRRTDTQYF TGTGCCAGCAGCCAGGGGACTAGGCGCACAGATACGCAGTATTTT
TRBJ2-6 NA TRBV5-1 few CASSLELSGANVLTF TGCGCCAGCAGCTTGGAACTTTCTGGGGCCAACGTCCTGACTTTC
TRBJ2-1 TRBD2 TRBV19 NA CASSSLAGGSYNEQFF TGTGCCAGTAGTTCGTTAGCGGGTGGCTCCTACAATGAGCAGTTCTTC
TRBJ1-5 TRBD1 TRBV7-2 NA CASSPSQGAGGNQPQHF TGTGCCAGCAGCCCATCACAGGGGGCTGGGGGCAATCAGCCCCAGCATTTT